Each of the 12 T cell receptor beta chains below was sequenced from the same sample in a study of cytomegalovirus exposure and HLA in healthy donors. The PCR was carried out with 60 Vbeta primers and 13 Jbeta primers. Here immunoSEQ multiplex PCR was the method, and the copy in TCRdb shows in-frame clones only, minus some. The sample lists 120,000 to 150,000 clones; approximately 79% were seen once. The sample consisted of PBMCs. The receptors here all came from a woman in her fifties or sixties in good health and CMV-seropositive.

V gene TRBV6-1 combines with J gene TRBJ1-5; 9 bases are a match to TRBD1. The CDR3 contains 15 residues. Trimming cost V 4 bases and J 4 bases; bases outside gene matches: 5. The germline V gene encodes CDR1 MNHNS and CDR2 SASEGT. The CDR3 spells CASSARDRANQPQHF. CDR3 sequence (DNA): TGTGCCAGCAGTGCCCGGGACAGGGCAAATCAGCCCCAGCATTTT.

The chain recombines TRBV28 with TRBJ2-7; 11 nucleotides match TRBD2. Germline V gene data show CDR1 as MDHEN and CDR2 as SYDVKM. The CDR3 contains 14 residues. V shed 4 bases, J shed 1 base, and the junction held 0 bases outside the gene matches. The CDR3 sequence is CASSSSGGSYEQYF. In DNA form, the CDR3 reads TGTGCCAGCAGTTCTAGCGGGGGGTCCTACGAGCAGTACTTC. The variable domain in full, completed from reference TRBV28 and TRBJ2-7, reads DVKVTQSSRYLVKRTGEKVFLECVQDMDHENMFWYRQDPGLGLRLIYFSYDVKMKEKGDIPEGYSVSREKKERFSLILESASTNQTSMYLCASSSSGGSYEQYFGPGTRLTVT.

This clone has only one observation. The J gene is TRBJ1-2, the V gene TRBV19; D remains unclear. The CDR3 extends over 14 amino acids. The germline CDR1 and CDR2 sequences are LNHDA and SQIVND (reference sequence). V lost 2 bases, J lost 6 bases, and 13 bases lay in between. This CDR3 is CASSIRGPGDGYTF. Written as DNA, the CDR3 is TGTGCCAGTAGTATACGTGGGCCGGGAGATGGCTACACCTTC.

The V and J genes are TRBV6-5 and TRBJ1-1; D not certain. V lost 6 bases, J lost 4 bases, and 15 bases lay in between. The germline gives CDR1 MNHEY, CDR2 SVGAGI. The CDR3 totals 14 residues. In nucleotides, the CDR3 is TGTGCCAGCAGGCGGAGAGAGTTGAGCACTGAAGCTTTCTTT. Its protein product is CASRRRELSTEAFF.

The chain is built from TRBV5-6 and TRBJ2-5; TRBD1 agrees at 9 bases. Trimming at V came to 1 base and at J to 5 bases, leaving 6 bases not matched to a gene. Germline values: CDR1 SGHDT, CDR2 YYEEEE. The CDR3 covers 15 residues. The CDR3 bases are TGTGCCAGCAGCTTGCTGATCGGACAGGGGGAGACCCAGTACTTC. Its translation: CASSLLIGQGETQYF.

The chain employs TRBV7-9 and TRBJ2-1; 9 bases map to TRBD2. The CDR3 contains 15 residues. CDR1 is SEHNR and CDR2 is FQNEAQ in the germline V gene (reference sequence). The CDR3 here is CFGSGGRGSYNEQFF. The CDR3 DNA sequence: TGTTTCGGTAGCGGGGGACGTGGCTCCTACAATGAGCAGTTCTTC.

This clone was found once. The V and J genes are TRBV15 and TRBJ2-3, with TRBD1 as a possible D gene (6 bases). CDR1 LNHNV and CDR2 YYDKDF come from the germline V gene (reference sequence). This CDR3 has 15 amino acids. The ends were cut back, 7 bases at V and 1 base at J, with 15 bases in the middle. The CDR3 DNA is TGTGCCACCATTTGGGAACAGGGTCGCACAGATACGCAGTATTTT. Its translation: CATIWEQGRTDTQYF. The whole variable domain, filled in from reference TRBV15 and TRBJ2-3, reads DAMVIQNPRYQVTQFGKPVTLSCSQTLNHNVMYWYQQKSSQAPKLLFHYYDKDFNNEADTPDNFQSRRPNTSFCFLDIRSPGLGDTAMYLCATIWEQGRTDTQYFGPGTRLTVL.

The genes are TRBV28 and TRBJ1-5, with D perhaps matching TRBD1 (6 bases). V was clipped by 5 bases and J by 3 bases, with 11 bases between them. Germline V gene lookup returns CDR1 MDHEN and CDR2 SYDVKM. CDR3 length: 14 amino acids. CDR3 DNA sequence: TGTGCCAGCAGTGCCGGACAGTACAATCAGCCCCAGCATTTT. It yields the protein CASSAGQYNQPQHF.

This clone was found once. The CDR3: CASSPGSTPGTQYF. CDR3 in DNA: TGTGCCAGCAGCCCAGGGTCCACCCCGGGGACCCAGTACTTC. This chain connects TRBV7-2 to TRBJ2-5, with a weak D call TRBD1 (5 bases). CDR1 SGHTA and CDR2 FQGNSA come from the germline V gene. The CDR3 has 14 amino acids. Trimming shortened V by 5 bases and J by 7 bases, and 17 bases separated the two germline ends.

The rearrangement links TRBV9 to TRBJ2-2; TRBD1 matches 7 bases. The V gene end was trimmed by 5 bases and the J gene end by 5 bases; junction bases not matched to a gene: 12. Germline-derived CDR1 and CDR2 are SGDLS and YYNGEE. The CDR3 runs 16 residues. CDR3 coding DNA: TGTGCCAGCAGGGGCACAGGGGCGGACGAGACCGGGGAGCTGTTTTTT. This sequence encodes CASRGTGADETGELFF.

The chain couples TRBV6-5 to TRBJ1-1; perhaps TRBD1 as D (5 bases). Germline loops: CDR1 MNHEY, CDR2 SVGAGI. The V end lost 0 bases, the J end lost 3 bases, and 8 bases lay between the germline ends. The CDR3 contains 14 residues. The CDR3 is CASSYSQGYTEAFF. The DNA for the CDR3 is TGTGCCAGCAGTTACTCTCAGGGCTACACTGAAGCTTTCTTT.

V and J are TRBV18 and TRBJ1-1; TRBD1 is a possible D gene (5 bases). CDR1 and CDR2 (germline): KGHSH, LQKENI. CDR3 size: 13 residues. V lost 6 bases and J 4 bases, leaving 12 bases between the germline ends. CDR3 coding DNA: TGTGCCAGCTCCCAGGGTAAGGGCACTGAAGCTTTCTTT. It yields the protein CASSQGKGTEAFF.